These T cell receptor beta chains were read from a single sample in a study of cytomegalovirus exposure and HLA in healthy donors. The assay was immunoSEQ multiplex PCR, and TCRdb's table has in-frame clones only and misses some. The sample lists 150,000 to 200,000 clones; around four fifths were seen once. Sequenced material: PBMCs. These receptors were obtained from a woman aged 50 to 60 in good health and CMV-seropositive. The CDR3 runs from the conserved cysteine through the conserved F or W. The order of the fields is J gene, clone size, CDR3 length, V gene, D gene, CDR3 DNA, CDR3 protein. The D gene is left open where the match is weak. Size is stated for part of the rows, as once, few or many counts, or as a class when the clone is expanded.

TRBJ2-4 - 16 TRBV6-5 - TGTGCCAGCAGTTACGGGGGCATGGGAGCCAAAAACATTCAGTACTTC CASSYGGMGAKNIQYF
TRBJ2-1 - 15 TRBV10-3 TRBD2 TGTGCCATCAGATCAAGTAGCGGGAGTTACAATGAGCAGTTCTTC CAIRSSSGSYNEQFF
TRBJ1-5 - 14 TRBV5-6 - TGTGCCAGCAGCTTCGGGGGTCGCAATCAGCCCCAGCATTTT CASSFGGRNQPQHF
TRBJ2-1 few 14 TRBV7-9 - TGTGCCAGTCGTCTACAGGGCTCCTACAATGAGCAGTTCTTC CASRLQGSYNEQFF
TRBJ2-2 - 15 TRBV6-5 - TGTGCCAGCAGTTACTCGCGACAGAACACCGGGGAGCTGTTTTTT CASSYSRQNTGELFF
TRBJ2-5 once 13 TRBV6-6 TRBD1 TGTGCCAGCAGTTCGACAGGGGGGGAGACCCAGTACTTC CASSSTGGETQYF
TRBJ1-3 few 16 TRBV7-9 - TGTGCCAGCAGAAGAGGGGGGGATCGGTCTGGAAACACCATATATTTT CASRRGGDRSGNTIYF
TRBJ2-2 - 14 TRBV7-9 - TGTTCCACCCGCGGGGCGACCAACACCGGGGAGCTGTTTTTT CSTRGATNTGELFF
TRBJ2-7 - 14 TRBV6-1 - TGTGCCAGCAGTAAGGCGGGTTCGACCTACGAGCAGTACTTC CASSKAGSTYEQYF
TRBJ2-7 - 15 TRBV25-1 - TGTGCCAGCAGTGAATATCTTCGGACAGACTACGAGCAGTACTTC CASSEYLRTDYEQYF
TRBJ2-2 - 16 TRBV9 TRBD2 TGTGCCAGCAGCCCAACGACTAGCGGGATCGGCGGGGAGCTGTTTTTT CASSPTTSGIGGELFF